The present TCR beta chain was sequenced within a study of somatic mutations in cytotoxic T cells in rheumatoid arthritis. The CDR3 is 14 amino acids. CDR1 and CDR2 from the germline V gene are SGHNT and YYREEE (reference sequence). V was cut by 0 bases and J by 2 bases, with 9 bases left in between. The repertoire was sequenced with immunoSEQ multiplex PCR; TCRdb's copy has only in-frame clones and lacks some. The sample carries 20,000 or so clones, 70% to 85% recorded once. The sample taken for sequencing was CD8+ T cells sorted from blood. V and J are TRBV5-4 and TRBJ2-7; no firm D call. This clonotype was obtained from a man aged 55 to 70 in good health. The CDR3 DNA is TGTGCCAGCAGCTTGGAGACTGCCACCTACGAGCAGTACTTC. It translates to CASSLETATYEQYF.